These T cell receptor beta chains were read from a single sample in a study of blood T cell repertoires in COVID-19. Clones were sequenced by immunoSEQ multiplex PCR, and TCRdb holds only the in-frame ones, with some missing. This sample has around 250,000 clones, with 70% to 90% found just once. Material: PBMCs or T cells enriched from blood (not recorded which). Source of these receptors: a woman in her forties or fifties with acute COVID-19. Each CDR3 is given with its conserved first and last residue. A D gene is named only where the DNA matches it firmly. Only part of the rows carry a size: once, few, many, or a class if the clone is expanded.

V gene: TRBV6-5; J gene: TRBJ1-5; D gene: TRBD1; clone size: NA; CDR3 protein: CASVRTGGAGQPQHF; CDR3 DNA: TGTGCCAGCGTTCGGACAGGGGGCGCGGGCCAGCCCCAGCATTTT
V gene: TRBV6-2/TRBV6-3; J gene: TRBJ2-2; D gene: NA; clone size: NA; CDR3 protein: CASSYFAGELFF; CDR3 DNA: TGTGCCAGCAGTTATTTCGCCGGGGAGCTGTTTTTT
V gene: TRBV10-2; J gene: TRBJ2-2; D gene: NA; clone size: NA; CDR3 protein: CASSAGNTGELFF; CDR3 DNA: TGCGCCAGCAGCGCAGGGAACACCGGGGAGCTGTTTTTT
V gene: TRBV7-9; J gene: TRBJ1-1; D gene: NA; clone size: NA; CDR3 protein: CASSLELLTEAFF; CDR3 DNA: TGTGCCAGCAGCTTAGAACTTTTAACTGAAGCTTTCTTT
V gene: TRBV19; J gene: TRBJ2-1; D gene: NA; clone size: NA; CDR3 protein: CASSMRPDYNEQFF; CDR3 DNA: TGTGCCAGTAGTATGCGGCCGGACTACAATGAGCAGTTCTTC
V gene: TRBV6-5; J gene: TRBJ1-4; D gene: TRBD1; clone size: NA; CDR3 protein: CASSSDRVATNEKLFF; CDR3 DNA: TGTGCCAGCAGTTCCGACAGGGTTGCAACTAATGAAAAACTGTTTTTT
V gene: TRBV11-2; J gene: TRBJ2-5; D gene: NA; clone size: NA; CDR3 protein: CASSLAGQRAQYF; CDR3 DNA: TGTGCCAGCAGCTTAGCCGGTCAGCGGGCCCAGTACTTC
V gene: TRBV3-1/TRBV3-2; J gene: TRBJ1-1; D gene: NA; clone size: NA; CDR3 protein: CASSQGTGNTEAFF; CDR3 DNA: TGTGCCAGCAGTCAGGGTACAGGGAACACTGAAGCTTTCTTT
V gene: TRBV5-4; J gene: TRBJ2-2; D gene: TRBD1; clone size: NA; CDR3 protein: CASRSGTGVGELFF; CDR3 DNA: TGTGCCAGCAGGTCCGGGACAGGTGTCGGGGAGCTGTTTTTT
V gene: TRBV27; J gene: TRBJ1-5; D gene: TRBD1; clone size: NA; CDR3 protein: CASSPETGSSNQPQHF; CDR3 DNA: TGTGCCAGCAGTCCAGAGACAGGGTCTAGCAATCAGCCCCAGCATTTT
V gene: TRBV27; J gene: TRBJ1-1; D gene: NA; clone size: few; CDR3 protein: CASSFSLNMNTEAFF; CDR3 DNA: TGTGCCAGCAGTTTCTCTTTAAACATGAACACTGAAGCTTTCTTT
V gene: TRBV27; J gene: TRBJ1-2; D gene: NA; clone size: NA; CDR3 protein: CASNGGFGYTF; CDR3 DNA: TGTGCCAGCAATGGAGGGTTTGGCTACACCTTC
V gene: TRBV9; J gene: TRBJ1-6; D gene: TRBD1; clone size: NA; CDR3 protein: CASSPRDSYNSPLHF; CDR3 DNA: TGTGCCAGCAGCCCTAGGGACAGTTATAATTCACCCCTCCACTTT
V gene: TRBV19; J gene: TRBJ1-2; D gene: NA; clone size: NA; CDR3 protein: CASSPRPREFNYGYTF; CDR3 DNA: TGTGCCAGTAGCCCTCGGCCCAGGGAATTTAACTATGGCTACACCTTC
V gene: TRBV4-3; J gene: TRBJ2-7; D gene: NA; clone size: NA; CDR3 protein: CASSQGFGGANSYEQYF; CDR3 DNA: TGCGCCAGCAGCCAAGGGTTTGGCGGGGCCAACTCCTACGAGCAGTACTTC
V gene: TRBV11-3; J gene: TRBJ2-2; D gene: TRBD1; clone size: NA; CDR3 protein: CASSAGTGQSLNTGELFF; CDR3 DNA: TGTGCCAGCAGCGCCGGGACAGGCCAATCCTTGAACACCGGGGAGCTGTTTTTT
V gene: TRBV6-5; J gene: TRBJ1-5; D gene: NA; clone size: NA; CDR3 protein: CASSYSSRVNQPQHF; CDR3 DNA: TGTGCCAGCAGTTACTCTAGCAGGGTCAATCAGCCCCAGCATTTT
V gene: TRBV2; J gene: TRBJ1-2; D gene: TRBD1; clone size: NA; CDR3 protein: CASSGRTGYGGYTF; CDR3 DNA: TGTGCCAGCAGTGGTCGGACAGGGTATGGTGGCTACACCTTC
V gene: TRBV27; J gene: TRBJ1-4; D gene: TRBD1; clone size: NA; CDR3 protein: CASRSGGIGEKLFF; CDR3 DNA: TGTGCCAGCAGGTCAGGGGGCATAGGTGAAAAACTGTTTTTT
V gene: TRBV10-2; J gene: TRBJ1-1; D gene: NA; clone size: NA; CDR3 protein: CASSEGPTGNTEAFF; CDR3 DNA: TGCGCCAGCAGCGAGGGACCTACAGGGAACACTGAAGCTTTCTTT
V gene: TRBV2; J gene: TRBJ1-6; D gene: NA; clone size: NA; CDR3 protein: CASIREYLNSPLHF; CDR3 DNA: TGTGCCAGCATAAGAGAATACTTAAATTCACCCCTCCACTTT
V gene: TRBV19; J gene: TRBJ1-5; D gene: TRBD1; clone size: NA; CDR3 protein: CASSPGQGNNQPQHF; CDR3 DNA: TGTGCCAGTAGTCCCGGACAGGGAAACAATCAGCCCCAGCATTTT
V gene: TRBV18; J gene: TRBJ2-1; D gene: TRBD2; clone size: NA; CDR3 protein: CASSLKGLAGGYNEQFF; CDR3 DNA: TGTGCCAGCTCACTTAAGGGACTAGCGGGGGGATACAATGAGCAGTTCTTC
V gene: TRBV4-3; J gene: TRBJ2-1; D gene: NA; clone size: NA; CDR3 protein: CASRSHYNEQFF; CDR3 DNA: TGCGCCAGCAGGTCCCATTACAATGAGCAGTTCTTC
V gene: TRBV7-2; J gene: TRBJ2-3; D gene: NA; clone size: once; CDR3 protein: CASSPGLSTDTQYF; CDR3 DNA: TGTGCCAGCAGCCCAGGACTGAGCACAGATACGCAGTATTTT
V gene: TRBV18; J gene: TRBJ2-1; D gene: NA; clone size: NA; CDR3 protein: CASSPRAGGNNEQFF; CDR3 DNA: TGTGCCAGCTCACCACGGGCAGGCGGGAACAATGAGCAGTTCTTC
V gene: TRBV29-1; J gene: TRBJ1-5; D gene: NA; clone size: NA; CDR3 protein: CSVGGSNQPQHF; CDR3 DNA: TGCAGCGTCGGGGGTAGCAATCAGCCCCAGCATTTT
V gene: TRBV2; J gene: TRBJ2-7; D gene: TRBD2; clone size: NA; CDR3 protein: CASTTGGSRVEQYF; CDR3 DNA: TGTGCCAGCACCACGGGAGGGTCCAGGGTCGAGCAGTACTTC
V gene: TRBV24-1; J gene: TRBJ2-1; D gene: NA; clone size: NA; CDR3 protein: CATSGSGNEQFF; CDR3 DNA: TGTGCCACCAGTGGTAGCGGCAATGAGCAGTTCTTC
V gene: TRBV29-1; J gene: TRBJ2-7; D gene: NA; clone size: few; CDR3 protein: CSVVLLAGPYEQYF; CDR3 DNA: TGCAGCGTTGTACTCTTGGCGGGACCCTACGAGCAGTACTTC
V gene: TRBV2; J gene: TRBJ1-4; D gene: NA; clone size: NA; CDR3 protein: CAGGGGSNEKLFF; CDR3 DNA: TGTGCCGGGGGGGGCGGTTCTAATGAAAAACTGTTTTTT
V gene: TRBV6-5; J gene: TRBJ1-2; D gene: TRBD1; clone size: NA; CDR3 protein: CASSPGQGAGYTF; CDR3 DNA: TGTGCCAGCAGTCCGGGACAGGGGGCTGGCTACACCTTC
V gene: TRBV14; J gene: TRBJ2-3; D gene: NA; clone size: NA; CDR3 protein: CASSPLGAGSTDTQYF; CDR3 DNA: TGTGCCAGCAGCCCATTGGGGGCAGGGTCCACAGATACGCAGTATTTT
V gene: TRBV7-9; J gene: TRBJ2-7; D gene: TRBD1; clone size: NA; CDR3 protein: CASSTGGQGAYEQYF; CDR3 DNA: TGTGCCAGCAGCACAGGTGGGCAGGGGGCCTACGAGCAGTACTTC
V gene: TRBV2; J gene: TRBJ1-2; D gene: NA; clone size: NA; CDR3 protein: CASSQVREDAGYTF; CDR3 DNA: TGTGCCAGCAGTCAAGTCAGGGAAGACGCTGGCTACACCTTC
V gene: TRBV5-1; J gene: TRBJ1-1; D gene: TRBD1; clone size: NA; CDR3 protein: CASSLEGAGTEAFF; CDR3 DNA: TGCGCCAGCAGCCTGGAGGGGGCTGGGACTGAAGCTTTCTTT
V gene: TRBV7-9; J gene: TRBJ2-7; D gene: TRBD1; clone size: NA; CDR3 protein: CASSSLKGGPSSYEQYF; CDR3 DNA: TGTGCCAGCAGCTCCCTTAAAGGGGGCCCTTCTTCCTACGAGCAGTACTTC
V gene: TRBV7-8; J gene: TRBJ1-6; D gene: NA; clone size: NA; CDR3 protein: CASSLGVGGVNSPLHF; CDR3 DNA: TGTGCCAGCAGCTTAGGGGTGGGGGGTGTTAATTCACCCCTCCACTTT
V gene: TRBV5-8; J gene: TRBJ1-2; D gene: TRBD1; clone size: many; CDR3 protein: CASSLMVSDRVRANYGYTF; CDR3 DNA: TGTGCCAGCAGCTTGATGGTCTCGGACAGGGTGAGGGCTAACTATGGCTACACCTTC
V gene: TRBV19; J gene: TRBJ2-3; D gene: NA; clone size: NA; CDR3 protein: CASSIGGLSTDTQYF; CDR3 DNA: TGTGCCAGTAGTATAGGTGGACTAAGCACAGATACGCAGTATTTT
V gene: TRBV6-5; J gene: TRBJ1-5; D gene: NA; clone size: NA; CDR3 protein: CASGTGKDQPQHF; CDR3 DNA: TGTGCCAGCGGAACAGGGAAGGATCAGCCCCAGCATTTT
V gene: TRBV19; J gene: TRBJ2-2; D gene: TRBD1; clone size: few; CDR3 protein: CASRGQGLTGELFF; CDR3 DNA: TGTGCCAGTAGGGGACAGGGGTTAACCGGGGAGCTGTTTTTT
V gene: TRBV19; J gene: TRBJ1-3; D gene: NA; clone size: NA; CDR3 protein: CASRTGSSGNTIYF; CDR3 DNA: TGTGCCAGTCGTACAGGGTCCTCTGGAAACACCATATATTTT
V gene: TRBV5-1; J gene: TRBJ2-1; D gene: TRBD1; clone size: NA; CDR3 protein: CASRTTGVSYNEQFF; CDR3 DNA: TGCGCCAGTCGGACGACAGGGGTCTCCTACAATGAGCAGTTCTTC
V gene: TRBV11-2; J gene: TRBJ1-1; D gene: NA; clone size: NA; CDR3 protein: CASSLRPADFEAFF; CDR3 DNA: TGTGCCAGCAGCTTGAGGCCCGCAGATTTTGAAGCTTTCTTT
V gene: TRBV6-6; J gene: TRBJ1-6; D gene: TRBD1; clone size: NA; CDR3 protein: CASSRTGGLSSYNSPLHF; CDR3 DNA: TGTGCCAGCAGTCGGACAGGGGGCTTGAGCTCCTATAATTCACCCCTCCACTTT
V gene: TRBV7-2; J gene: TRBJ1-6; D gene: NA; clone size: few; CDR3 protein: CASSLEGSSYNSPLHF; CDR3 DNA: TGTGCCAGCAGCTTAGAAGGGAGCTCCTATAATTCACCCCTCCACTTT
V gene: TRBV19; J gene: TRBJ1-1; D gene: NA; clone size: NA; CDR3 protein: CASSTTRGANTEAFF; CDR3 DNA: TGTGCCAGTAGCACAACCCGGGGGGCTAACACTGAAGCTTTCTTT
V gene: TRBV3-1/TRBV3-2; J gene: TRBJ2-1; D gene: NA; clone size: NA; CDR3 protein: CASSQVRAHEQFF; CDR3 DNA: TGTGCCAGCAGCCAAGTGAGGGCTCATGAGCAGTTCTTC
V gene: TRBV9; J gene: TRBJ1-1; D gene: TRBD1; clone size: NA; CDR3 protein: CASRRGTANTEAFF; CDR3 DNA: TGTGCCAGCAGACGTGGGACAGCTAACACTGAAGCTTTCTTT
V gene: TRBV7-2; J gene: TRBJ2-5; D gene: TRBD2; clone size: NA; CDR3 protein: CASSYFQISGVGTQYF; CDR3 DNA: TGTGCCAGCAGCTATTTCCAGATTAGCGGGGTGGGGACCCAGTACTTC
V gene: TRBV12-5; J gene: TRBJ1-6; D gene: NA; clone size: NA; CDR3 protein: CASGLFMAESSNSPLHF; CDR3 DNA: TGTGCTAGTGGTTTGTTTATGGCAGAATCTTCTAATTCACCCCTCCACTTT
V gene: TRBV11-2; J gene: TRBJ1-2; D gene: NA; clone size: NA; CDR3 protein: CASSLVGVGDGYTF; CDR3 DNA: TGTGCCAGCAGCTTAGTAGGTGTAGGAGATGGCTACACCTTC
V gene: TRBV5-1; J gene: TRBJ2-5; D gene: TRBD1; clone size: NA; CDR3 protein: CASSLEGAGETQYF; CDR3 DNA: TGCGCCAGCAGCCTCGAGGGGGCTGGGGAGACCCAGTACTTC
V gene: TRBV10-2; J gene: TRBJ2-7; D gene: TRBD2; clone size: NA; CDR3 protein: CASRESSGGAYEQYF; CDR3 DNA: TGCGCCAGCAGAGAGTCGAGCGGGGGGGCCTACGAGCAGTACTTC
V gene: TRBV10-3; J gene: TRBJ2-1; D gene: TRBD2; clone size: NA; CDR3 protein: CAILPGLAGGGHNEQFF; CDR3 DNA: TGTGCCATCCTTCCGGGACTAGCGGGGGGAGGGCACAATGAGCAGTTCTTC
V gene: TRBV21-1; J gene: TRBJ2-3; D gene: NA; clone size: NA; CDR3 protein: CASRGGDADTQYF; CDR3 DNA: TGTGCCAGCAGGGGAGGGGATGCAGATACGCAGTATTTT
V gene: TRBV5-4; J gene: TRBJ1-5; D gene: TRBD1; clone size: few; CDR3 protein: CASSSGQGNQPQHF; CDR3 DNA: TGTGCCAGCAGCTCTGGACAGGGGAATCAGCCCCAGCATTTT
V gene: TRBV5-1; J gene: TRBJ2-1; D gene: NA; clone size: NA; CDR3 protein: CASSLSAAISYNEQFF; CDR3 DNA: TGCGCCAGCAGCTTGTCGGCAGCGATATCCTACAATGAGCAGTTCTTC
V gene: TRBV6-2/TRBV6-3; J gene: TRBJ1-1; D gene: TRBD1; clone size: NA; CDR3 protein: CASSASTGGTTEAFF; CDR3 DNA: TGTGCCAGCAGTGCTTCGACAGGGGGGACCACTGAAGCTTTCTTT